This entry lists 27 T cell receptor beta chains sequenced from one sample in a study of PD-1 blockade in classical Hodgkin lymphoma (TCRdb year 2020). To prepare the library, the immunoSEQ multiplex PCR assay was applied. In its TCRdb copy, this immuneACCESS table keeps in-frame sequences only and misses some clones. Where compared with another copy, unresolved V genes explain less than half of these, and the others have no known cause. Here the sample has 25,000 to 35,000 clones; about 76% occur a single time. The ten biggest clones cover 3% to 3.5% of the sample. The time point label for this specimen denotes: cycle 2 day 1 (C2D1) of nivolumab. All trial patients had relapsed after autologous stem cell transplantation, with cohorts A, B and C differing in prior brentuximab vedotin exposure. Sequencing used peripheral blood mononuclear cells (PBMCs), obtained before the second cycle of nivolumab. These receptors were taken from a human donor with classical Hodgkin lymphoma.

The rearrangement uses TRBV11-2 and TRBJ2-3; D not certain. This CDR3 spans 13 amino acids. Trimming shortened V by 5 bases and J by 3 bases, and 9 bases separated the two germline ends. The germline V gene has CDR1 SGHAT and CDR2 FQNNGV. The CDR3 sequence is CASSETGTDTQYF. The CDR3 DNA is TGTGCCAGCAGCGAAACCGGGACAGATACGCAGTATTTT.

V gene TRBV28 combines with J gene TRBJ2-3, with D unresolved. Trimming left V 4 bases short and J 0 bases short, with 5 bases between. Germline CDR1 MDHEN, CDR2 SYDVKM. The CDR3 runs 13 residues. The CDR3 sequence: CASSSPSTDTQYF. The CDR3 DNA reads TGTGCCAGCAGTTCCCCGAGCACAGATACGCAGTATTTT.

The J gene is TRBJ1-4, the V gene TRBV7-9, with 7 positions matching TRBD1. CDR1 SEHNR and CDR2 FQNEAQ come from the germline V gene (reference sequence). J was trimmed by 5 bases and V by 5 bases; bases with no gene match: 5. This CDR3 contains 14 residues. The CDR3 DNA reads TGTGCCAGCAGCCAGGGACAGCTAAATGAAAAACTGTTTTTT. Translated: CASSQGQLNEKLFF.

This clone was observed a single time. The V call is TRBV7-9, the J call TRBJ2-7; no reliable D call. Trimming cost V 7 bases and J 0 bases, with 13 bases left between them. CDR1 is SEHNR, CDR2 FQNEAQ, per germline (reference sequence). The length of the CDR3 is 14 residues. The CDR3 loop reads CASITPVDSYEQYF. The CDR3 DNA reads TGTGCCAGCATCACTCCCGTTGACTCCTACGAGCAGTACTTC.

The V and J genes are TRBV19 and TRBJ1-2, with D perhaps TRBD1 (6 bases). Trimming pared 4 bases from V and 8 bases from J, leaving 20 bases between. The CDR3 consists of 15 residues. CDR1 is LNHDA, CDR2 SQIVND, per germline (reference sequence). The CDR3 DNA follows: TGTGCCAGTAGTACACAGGGAGTTTTATCAGAGGGCTACACCTTC. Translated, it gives CASSTQGVLSEGYTF.

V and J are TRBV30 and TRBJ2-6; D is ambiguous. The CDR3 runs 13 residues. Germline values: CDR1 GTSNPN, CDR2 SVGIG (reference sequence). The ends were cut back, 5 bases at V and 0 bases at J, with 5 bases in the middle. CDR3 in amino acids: CAWGTSGANVLTF. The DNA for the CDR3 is TGTGCCTGGGGTACCTCTGGGGCCAACGTCCTGACTTTC.

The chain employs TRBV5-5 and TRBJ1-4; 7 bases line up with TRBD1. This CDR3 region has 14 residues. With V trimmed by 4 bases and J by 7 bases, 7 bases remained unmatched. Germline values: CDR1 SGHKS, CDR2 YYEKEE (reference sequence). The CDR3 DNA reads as TGTGCCAGCAGCCGCACAGGGGTAGGTGAAAAACTGTTTTTT. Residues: CASSRTGVGEKLFF. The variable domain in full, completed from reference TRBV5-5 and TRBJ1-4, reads DAGVTQSPTHLIKTRGQQVTLRCSPISGHKSVSWYQQVLGQGPQFIFQYYEKEERGRGNFPDRFSARQFPNYSSELNVNALLLGDSALYLCASSRTGVGEKLFFGSGTQLSVL.

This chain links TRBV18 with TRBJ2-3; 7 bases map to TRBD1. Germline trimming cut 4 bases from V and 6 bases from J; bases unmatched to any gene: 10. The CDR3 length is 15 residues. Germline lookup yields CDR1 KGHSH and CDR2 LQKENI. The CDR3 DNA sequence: TGTGCCAGCTCACTAGGACAGGCGCTGGCTGATACGCAGTATTTT. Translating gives CASSLGQALADTQYF.

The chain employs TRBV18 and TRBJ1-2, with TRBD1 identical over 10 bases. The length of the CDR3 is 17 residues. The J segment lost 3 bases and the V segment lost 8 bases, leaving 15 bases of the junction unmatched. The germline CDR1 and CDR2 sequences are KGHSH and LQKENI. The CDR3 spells CASRQTGQGIVDYGYTF. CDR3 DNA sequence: TGTGCCAGCAGACAGACGGGACAGGGGATAGTAGACTATGGCTACACCTTC. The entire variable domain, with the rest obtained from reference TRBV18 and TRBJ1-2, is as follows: NAGVMQNPRHLVRRRGQEARLRCSPMKGHSHVYWYRQLPEEGLKFMVYLQKENIIDESGMPKERFSAEFPKEGPSILRIQQVVRGDSAAYFCASRQTGQGIVDYGYTFGSGTRLTVV.

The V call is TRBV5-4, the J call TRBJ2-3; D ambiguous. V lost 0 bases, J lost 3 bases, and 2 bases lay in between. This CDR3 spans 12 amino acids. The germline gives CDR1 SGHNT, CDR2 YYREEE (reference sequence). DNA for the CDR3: TGTGCCAGCAGCTTGGATACAGATACGCAGTATTTT. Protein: CASSLDTDTQYF.

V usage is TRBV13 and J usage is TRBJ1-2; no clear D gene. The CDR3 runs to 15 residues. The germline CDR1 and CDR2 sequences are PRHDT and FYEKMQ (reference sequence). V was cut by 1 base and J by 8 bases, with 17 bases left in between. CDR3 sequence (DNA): TGTGCCAGCAGCTTAGTTACCGCAGCCGGGTGGGGCTACACCTTC. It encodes CASSLVTAAGWGYTF.

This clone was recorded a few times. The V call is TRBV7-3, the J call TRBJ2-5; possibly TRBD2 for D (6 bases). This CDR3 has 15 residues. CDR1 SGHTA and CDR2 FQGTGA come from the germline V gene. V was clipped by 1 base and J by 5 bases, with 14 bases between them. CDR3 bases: TGTGCCAGCAGCTTAATAGGAGGGGTATCTGAGACCCAGTACTTC. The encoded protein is CASSLIGGVSETQYF.

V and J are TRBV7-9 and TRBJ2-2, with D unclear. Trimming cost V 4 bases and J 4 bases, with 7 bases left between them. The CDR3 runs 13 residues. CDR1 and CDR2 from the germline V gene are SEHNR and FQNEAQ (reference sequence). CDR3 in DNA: TGTGCCAGCAGCTCATCGGCCACCGGGGAGCTGTTTTTT. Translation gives CASSSSATGELFF. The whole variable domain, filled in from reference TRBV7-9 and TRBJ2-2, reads DTGVSQNPRHKITKRGQNVTFRCDPISEHNRLYWYRQTLGQGPEFLTYFQNEAQLEKSRLLSDRFSAERPKGSFSTLEIQRTEQGDSAMYLCASSSSATGELFFGEGSRLTVL.

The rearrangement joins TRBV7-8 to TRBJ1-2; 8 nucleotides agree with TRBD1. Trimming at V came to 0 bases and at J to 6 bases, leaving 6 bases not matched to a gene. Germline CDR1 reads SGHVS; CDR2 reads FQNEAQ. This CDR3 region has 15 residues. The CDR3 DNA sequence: TGTGCCAGCAGCTTAGCGAGTGCAGGGGGCGATGGCTACACCTTC. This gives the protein CASSLASAGGDGYTF.

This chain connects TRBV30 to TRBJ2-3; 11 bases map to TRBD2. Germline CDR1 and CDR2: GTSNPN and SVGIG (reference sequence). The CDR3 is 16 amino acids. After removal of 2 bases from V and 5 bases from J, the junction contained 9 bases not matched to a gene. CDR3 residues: CAWSPYSGGARDTQYF. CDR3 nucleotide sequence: TGTGCCTGGAGTCCCTATAGCGGGGGGGCCAGAGATACGCAGTATTTT. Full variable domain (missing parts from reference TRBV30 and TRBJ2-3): SQTIHQWPATLVQPVGSPLSLECTVEGTSNPNLYWYRQAAGRGLQLLFYSVGIGQISSEVPQNLSASRPQDRQFILSSKKLLLSDSGFYLCAWSPYSGGARDTQYFGPGTRLTVL.

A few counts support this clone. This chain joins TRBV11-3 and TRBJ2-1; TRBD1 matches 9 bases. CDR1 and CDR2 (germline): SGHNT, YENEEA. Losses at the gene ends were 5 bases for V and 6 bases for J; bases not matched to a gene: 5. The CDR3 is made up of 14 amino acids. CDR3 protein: CASSHRDRANEQFF. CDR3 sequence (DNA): TGTGCCAGCAGCCACCGGGACAGGGCCAATGAGCAGTTCTTC.

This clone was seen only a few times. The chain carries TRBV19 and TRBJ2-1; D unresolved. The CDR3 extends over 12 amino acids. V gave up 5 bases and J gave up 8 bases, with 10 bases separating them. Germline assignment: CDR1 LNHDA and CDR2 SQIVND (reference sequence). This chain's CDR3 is CASSVIPYEQFF. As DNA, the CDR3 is TGTGCCAGTAGTGTCATCCCGTATGAGCAGTTCTTC.

The chain's CDR3 is CATKREGLNTEAFF. The CDR3 DNA reads as TGTGCGACCAAAAGGGAGGGTTTGAACACTGAAGCTTTCTTT. The chain has TRBV6-6 and TRBJ1-1; no reliable D call. This CDR3 region has 14 residues. CDR1 is MNHNY and CDR2 is SVGAGI in the germline V gene (reference sequence).

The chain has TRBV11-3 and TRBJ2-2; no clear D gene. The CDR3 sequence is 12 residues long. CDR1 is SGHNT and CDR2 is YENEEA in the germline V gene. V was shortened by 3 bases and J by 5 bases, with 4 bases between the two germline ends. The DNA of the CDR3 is TGTGCCAGCAGCTTCGAGACCGGGGAGCTGTTTTTT. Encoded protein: CASSFETGELFF.

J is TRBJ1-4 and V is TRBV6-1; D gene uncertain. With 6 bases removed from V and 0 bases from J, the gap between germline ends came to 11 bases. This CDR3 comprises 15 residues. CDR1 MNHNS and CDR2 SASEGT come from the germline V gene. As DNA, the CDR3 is TGTGCCAGCAGGTATACTGGTGCAACTAATGAAAAACTGTTTTTT. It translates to CASRYTGATNEKLFF.

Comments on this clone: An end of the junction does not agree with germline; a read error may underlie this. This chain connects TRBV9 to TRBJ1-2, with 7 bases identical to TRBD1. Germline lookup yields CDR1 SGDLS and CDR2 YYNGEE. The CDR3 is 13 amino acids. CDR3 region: CASSGGYGTANLF. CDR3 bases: TGTGCCAGCAGCGGAGGCTATGGGACAGCCAACCTCTTC.

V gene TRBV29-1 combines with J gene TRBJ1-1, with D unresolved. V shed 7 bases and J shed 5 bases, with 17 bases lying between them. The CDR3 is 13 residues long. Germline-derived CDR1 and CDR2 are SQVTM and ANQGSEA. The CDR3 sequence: CSATKGPGTEAFF. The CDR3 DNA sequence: TGCAGCGCAACTAAAGGGCCGGGGACTGAAGCTTTCTTT.

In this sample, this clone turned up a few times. As DNA, the CDR3 is TGTGCCAGCAGCCCCTTTCTCAGCTCCTACAATGAGCAGTTCTTC. This encodes CASSPFLSSYNEQFF. This sequence joins TRBV7-6 and TRBJ2-1; D is ambiguous. The CDR3 runs 15 residues. With 5 bases removed from V and 0 bases from J, the gap between germline ends came to 11 bases. Germline V lookup: CDR1 SGHVS, CDR2 FNYEAQ.

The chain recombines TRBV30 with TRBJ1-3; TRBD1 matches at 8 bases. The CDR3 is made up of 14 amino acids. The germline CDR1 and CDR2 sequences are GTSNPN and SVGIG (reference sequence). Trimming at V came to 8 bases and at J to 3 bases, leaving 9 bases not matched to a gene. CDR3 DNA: TGTGCCAGCGAGCCCACAGGGGGTGGAAACACCATATATTTT. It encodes CASEPTGGGNTIYF.

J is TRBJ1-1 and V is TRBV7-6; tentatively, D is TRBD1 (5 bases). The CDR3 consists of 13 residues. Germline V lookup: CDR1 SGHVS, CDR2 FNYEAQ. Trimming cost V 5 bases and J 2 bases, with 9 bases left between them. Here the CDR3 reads CASSLGQNTEAFF. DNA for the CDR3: TGTGCCAGCAGCCTCGGACAAAACACTGAAGCTTTCTTT.

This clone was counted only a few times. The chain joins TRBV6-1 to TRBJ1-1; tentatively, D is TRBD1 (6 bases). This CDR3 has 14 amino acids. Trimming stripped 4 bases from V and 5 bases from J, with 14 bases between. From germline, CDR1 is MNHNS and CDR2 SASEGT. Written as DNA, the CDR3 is TGTGCCAGCAGTGGGTCCAGGGGCGGGACTGAAGCTTTCTTT. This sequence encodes CASSGSRGGTEAFF.

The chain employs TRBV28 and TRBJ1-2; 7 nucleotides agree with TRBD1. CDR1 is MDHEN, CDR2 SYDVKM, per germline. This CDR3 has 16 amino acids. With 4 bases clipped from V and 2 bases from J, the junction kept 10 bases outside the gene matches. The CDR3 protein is CASSSPRGQVNYGYTF. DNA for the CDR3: TGTGCCAGCAGTTCGCCGCGTGGACAGGTCAACTATGGCTACACCTTC.